This is a list of T cell receptor beta chains from one sample in a study of cytomegalovirus exposure and HLA in healthy donors. Assay: immunoSEQ multiplex PCR; the TCRdb copy retains only in-frame clones and omits some. The sample holds over 150,000 clones, 85% seen once. Sequenced input: PBMCs. The receptor set was obtained from a man aged 18 to 29 in good health and CMV-seropositive. Both conserved end residues are part of each CDR3. The order of the fields is CDR3 DNA, CDR3 protein, clone size, J gene, V gene, D gene. D genes are given only for firm matches. Clone size is shown for a subset of rows, as once, few, many or a class of expanded clone.

CDR3nt: TGTGCCAGCAGCGTAGGGACAGGGGGCATCGAGCAGTACTTC
CDR3aa: CASSVGTGGIEQYF
abundance: .
j_gene: TRBJ2-7
v_gene: TRBV9
d_gene: TRBD1

CDR3nt: TGTGCCAGCAGCTTGGGGCAGGGGGTCAATGAGCAGTTCTTC
CDR3aa: CASSLGQGVNEQFF
abundance: once
j_gene: TRBJ2-1
v_gene: TRBV5-6
d_gene: TRBD1

CDR3nt: TGTGCCAGTAGCCGACGGACAGGGTACTACGAGCAGTACTTC
CDR3aa: CASSRRTGYYEQYF
abundance: .
j_gene: TRBJ2-7
v_gene: TRBV19
d_gene: TRBD1

CDR3nt: TGTGCCAGCGGCCGACAGGATGAAAAACTGTTTTTT
CDR3aa: CASGRQDEKLFF
abundance: .
j_gene: TRBJ1-4
v_gene: TRBV2
d_gene: .

CDR3nt: TGCGCCAGCAGTGAATCGGGACAGGGGAATCAAGAGACCCAGTACTTC
CDR3aa: CASSESGQGNQETQYF
abundance: .
j_gene: TRBJ2-5
v_gene: TRBV10-1
d_gene: TRBD1

CDR3nt: TGCGCCAGCAGCCCGTGGACGGGGAGGGCTGAAGCTTTCTTT
CDR3aa: CASSPWTGRAEAFF
abundance: .
j_gene: TRBJ1-1
v_gene: TRBV5-1
d_gene: .

CDR3nt: TGTGCCAGCTGGTCAGGGTCCTATGGCTACACCTTC
CDR3aa: CASWSGSYGYTF
abundance: .
j_gene: TRBJ1-2
v_gene: TRBV28
d_gene: .

CDR3nt: TGTGCCAGCAGTCAGGGCAGGGGAGCCTACGAGCAGTACTTC
CDR3aa: CASSQGRGAYEQYF
abundance: .
j_gene: TRBJ2-7
v_gene: TRBV28
d_gene: .

CDR3nt: TGTGCCAGCGAGGGACAGGGTAACAATGAGCAGTTCTTC
CDR3aa: CASEGQGNNEQFF
abundance: .
j_gene: TRBJ2-1
v_gene: TRBV6-5
d_gene: TRBD1

CDR3nt: TGTGCCAGCAGTGAAAGGGGCACCAAACCCTACGAGCAGTACTTC
CDR3aa: CASSERGTKPYEQYF
abundance: once
j_gene: TRBJ2-7
v_gene: TRBV6-1
d_gene: .

CDR3nt: TGTGCCAGCAGCCGGGACAGTGAGCAGTTCTTC
CDR3aa: CASSRDSEQFF
abundance: .
j_gene: TRBJ2-1
v_gene: TRBV7-6
d_gene: TRBD1

CDR3nt: TGTGCCAGCAGCAGGGACAGGTCGGACAATGAGCAGTTCTTC
CDR3aa: CASSRDRSDNEQFF
abundance: .
j_gene: TRBJ2-1
v_gene: TRBV5-6
d_gene: TRBD1

CDR3nt: TGTGCCAGCAGCTGGGAACTAGCGTGGGATACGCAGTATTTT
CDR3aa: CASSWELAWDTQYF
abundance: .
j_gene: TRBJ2-3
v_gene: TRBV11-3
d_gene: TRBD2

CDR3nt: TGTGCCAGCAGCCCCCGGGGGGCCTACGAGCAGTACTTC
CDR3aa: CASSPRGAYEQYF
abundance: .
j_gene: TRBJ2-7
v_gene: TRBV27
d_gene: TRBD2

CDR3nt: TGTGCCAGTAGTATAATGCGGACGGGGAACATTCAGTACTTC
CDR3aa: CASSIMRTGNIQYF
abundance: .
j_gene: TRBJ2-4
v_gene: TRBV19
d_gene: .

CDR3nt: TGTGCCAGCAGCTTAGCCGAGTGGTCTACTGAAGCTTTCTTT
CDR3aa: CASSLAEWSTEAFF
abundance: few
j_gene: TRBJ1-1
v_gene: TRBV11-3
d_gene: .

CDR3nt: TGTGCCAGCTCACCACAATCGGCTAGCGGGAGAAATACCGGGGAGCTGTTTTTT
CDR3aa: CASSPQSASGRNTGELFF
abundance: .
j_gene: TRBJ2-2
v_gene: TRBV18
d_gene: TRBD2

CDR3nt: TGCGCCAGCAGCTTGTTTTCAGGGGCAACCTACGAGCAGTACTTC
CDR3aa: CASSLFSGATYEQYF
abundance: .
j_gene: TRBJ2-7
v_gene: TRBV5-1
d_gene: .

CDR3nt: TGCGCCAGCAGCTTGGATGCAGGGAACACCGGGGAGCTGTTTTTT
CDR3aa: CASSLDAGNTGELFF
abundance: .
j_gene: TRBJ2-2
v_gene: TRBV5-1
d_gene: .

CDR3nt: TGTGCCAGCAGCCGGGGGTCTAGCGGGGGTACTAGCACAGATACGCAGTATTTT
CDR3aa: CASSRGSSGGTSTDTQYF
abundance: once
j_gene: TRBJ2-3
v_gene: TRBV11-2
d_gene: TRBD2

CDR3nt: TGTGCCAGCAGTCCTACTAGCGGGAGAAACACCGGGGAGCTGTTTTTT
CDR3aa: CASSPTSGRNTGELFF
abundance: .
j_gene: TRBJ2-2
v_gene: TRBV27
d_gene: TRBD2

CDR3nt: TGTGCCTGGGAAAGCACCCCCGGAGATACGCAGTATTTT
CDR3aa: CAWESTPGDTQYF
abundance: .
j_gene: TRBJ2-3
v_gene: TRBV30
d_gene: .

CDR3nt: TGTGCCAGCAGTTACGGGGAAGGGTATAATGCAGATACGCAGTATTTT
CDR3aa: CASSYGEGYNADTQYF
abundance: .
j_gene: TRBJ2-3
v_gene: TRBV2
d_gene: .

CDR3nt: TGTGCCAGCAGCCATAGCGGGAGGTATTCCTACGAGCAGTACTTC
CDR3aa: CASSHSGRYSYEQYF
abundance: .
j_gene: TRBJ2-7
v_gene: TRBV11-2
d_gene: TRBD2

CDR3nt: TGTGCCAGCAGTACCCAAACCCCCAATAGCGGGGGGGCCTCTGGGGCCAACGTCCTGACTTTC
CDR3aa: CASSTQTPNSGGASGANVLTF
abundance: .
j_gene: TRBJ2-6
v_gene: TRBV28
d_gene: TRBD2

CDR3nt: TGCGCCAGCAGCCAAGTACCTAGCGGGAGTCGGTACAATGAGCAGTTCTTC
CDR3aa: CASSQVPSGSRYNEQFF
abundance: .
j_gene: TRBJ2-1
v_gene: TRBV4-1
d_gene: TRBD2

CDR3nt: TGTGCCAGTAGTATCCGTCCGGATCAGCCCCAGCATTTT
CDR3aa: CASSIRPDQPQHF
abundance: .
j_gene: TRBJ1-5
v_gene: TRBV19
d_gene: .

CDR3nt: TGTGCCAGCAGTCGTAAGAGACAGGGTGCGAACACTGAAGCTTTCTTT
CDR3aa: CASSRKRQGANTEAFF
abundance: .
j_gene: TRBJ1-1
v_gene: TRBV6-6
d_gene: TRBD1

CDR3nt: TGCGCCAGCAGCCACGGGGGGCTCGGCGGGGAGCTGTTTTTT
CDR3aa: CASSHGGLGGELFF
abundance: .
j_gene: TRBJ2-2
v_gene: TRBV4-1
d_gene: .

CDR3nt: TGTGCCAGCAGCCCAGCGGGGGTCAATGGCTACACCTTC
CDR3aa: CASSPAGVNGYTF
abundance: .
j_gene: TRBJ1-2
v_gene: TRBV6-6
d_gene: .

CDR3nt: TGTGCCAGCAGTATCCGGGACGGGAGAGGAAACACCATATATTTT
CDR3aa: CASSIRDGRGNTIYF
abundance: .
j_gene: TRBJ1-3
v_gene: TRBV6-5
d_gene: .

CDR3nt: TGTGCCAGCAGTTCCGTTAGCGGGAGGACTAGCTACGAGCAGTACTTC
CDR3aa: CASSSVSGRTSYEQYF
abundance: .
j_gene: TRBJ2-7
v_gene: TRBV28
d_gene: TRBD2

CDR3nt: TGTGCCAGCAGGGGGGCTGCAACTAATGAAAAACTGTTTTTT
CDR3aa: CASRGAATNEKLFF
abundance: .
j_gene: TRBJ1-4
v_gene: TRBV27
d_gene: .

CDR3nt: TGTGCCAGCAGTTGGGCACAGGGGAACACTGAAGCTTTCTTT
CDR3aa: CASSWAQGNTEAFF
abundance: .
j_gene: TRBJ1-1
v_gene: TRBV6-5
d_gene: .

CDR3nt: TGTGCCAGCAGTGCGGGGACAGGTCCTGGAAACACCATATATTTT
CDR3aa: CASSAGTGPGNTIYF
abundance: once
j_gene: TRBJ1-3
v_gene: TRBV25-1
d_gene: TRBD1

CDR3nt: TGTGCCATCAGTGAGTCGGGGACAGCCTACGAGCAGTACTTC
CDR3aa: CAISESGTAYEQYF
abundance: .
j_gene: TRBJ2-7
v_gene: TRBV10-3
d_gene: TRBD1

CDR3nt: TGTGCCAGCAGACCGATTCGGGGTACGGACTATGGCTACACCTTC
CDR3aa: CASRPIRGTDYGYTF
abundance: .
j_gene: TRBJ1-2
v_gene: TRBV11-2
d_gene: .

CDR3nt: TGTGCCAGCAAACCGGGAGGAAGCTACGAGCAGTACTTC
CDR3aa: CASKPGGSYEQYF
abundance: .
j_gene: TRBJ2-7
v_gene: TRBV27
d_gene: TRBD2

CDR3nt: TGTGCCTGGAGCCGGGGACTAGCGGGCACAGATACGCAGTATTTT
CDR3aa: CAWSRGLAGTDTQYF
abundance: .
j_gene: TRBJ2-3
v_gene: TRBV30
d_gene: TRBD2

CDR3nt: TGTGCCAGCAGCTTAGTGTCGGTTGTTGAAAAACTGTTTTTT
CDR3aa: CASSLVSVVEKLFF
abundance: .
j_gene: TRBJ1-4
v_gene: TRBV7-9
d_gene: .

CDR3nt: TGTGCCAGCAGCCCCCCTAGGGGGTACTCCTACAATGAGCAGTTCTTC
CDR3aa: CASSPPRGYSYNEQFF
abundance: .
j_gene: TRBJ2-1
v_gene: TRBV7-8
d_gene: .

CDR3nt: TGTGCCAGCAGTTTTTCGGAGATGCGGGTAGAGGCACTCGCGAACACCGGGGAGCTGTTTTTT
CDR3aa: CASSFSEMRVEALANTGELFF
abundance: .
j_gene: TRBJ2-2
v_gene: TRBV27
d_gene: .

CDR3nt: TGTGCCAGCAGCCAAGCGGGGACCGGTACCTACAATGAGCAGTTCTTC
CDR3aa: CASSQAGTGTYNEQFF
abundance: .
j_gene: TRBJ2-1
v_gene: TRBV11-2
d_gene: TRBD2

CDR3nt: TGTGCCAGCAGTAGCGGGGGGGCCTACATTCAGTACTTC
CDR3aa: CASSSGGAYIQYF
abundance: .
j_gene: TRBJ2-4
v_gene: TRBV27
d_gene: TRBD2

CDR3nt: TGTGCCAGCTCACCCACAGGGGAGAGTGCGTATGGCTACACCTTC
CDR3aa: CASSPTGESAYGYTF
abundance: .
j_gene: TRBJ1-2
v_gene: TRBV18
d_gene: TRBD1

CDR3nt: TGTGCCTGGAGTGTAGCCGTGGGGAGTTTCCGTCAGCCCCAGCATTTT
CDR3aa: CAWSVAVGSFRQPQHF
abundance: .
j_gene: TRBJ1-5
v_gene: TRBV30
d_gene: .

CDR3nt: TGTGCCAGCAGGCTAGCGGAGAACACAGATACGCAGTATTTT
CDR3aa: CASRLAENTDTQYF
abundance: .
j_gene: TRBJ2-3
v_gene: TRBV6-1
d_gene: TRBD2

CDR3nt: TGTGCCAGCAGCTTAGATAGCCACGAGCAGTACTTC
CDR3aa: CASSLDSHEQYF
abundance: once
j_gene: TRBJ2-7
v_gene: TRBV7-2
d_gene: .

CDR3nt: TGTGCCAGCAGCTGGATGAGGGTCTCTGGAAACACCATATATTTT
CDR3aa: CASSWMRVSGNTIYF
abundance: .
j_gene: TRBJ1-3
v_gene: TRBV13
d_gene: .

CDR3nt: TGTGCCAGCAGTTCCTCCAACTACCAAGAGACCCAGTACTTC
CDR3aa: CASSSSNYQETQYF
abundance: .
j_gene: TRBJ2-5
v_gene: TRBV13
d_gene: .

CDR3nt: TGTGCCAGCAGCACGGACACTGAAGCTTTCTTT
CDR3aa: CASSTDTEAFF
abundance: .
j_gene: TRBJ1-1
v_gene: TRBV6-6
d_gene: .

CDR3nt: TGTGCCAGCAGCTTAGCGGCCAGGGAGGGTGCAGATACGCAGTATTTT
CDR3aa: CASSLAAREGADTQYF
abundance: .
j_gene: TRBJ2-3
v_gene: TRBV7-9
d_gene: TRBD2

CDR3nt: TGTGCCAGTAGTCCCCGGACAGGGGCCTCCTACGAGCAGTACTTC
CDR3aa: CASSPRTGASYEQYF
abundance: .
j_gene: TRBJ2-7
v_gene: TRBV19
d_gene: TRBD1

CDR3nt: TGCGCCAGCGGGGAGTCCTACGAGCAGTACTTC
CDR3aa: CASGESYEQYF
abundance: .
j_gene: TRBJ2-7
v_gene: TRBV5-1
d_gene: .

CDR3nt: TGTGCCAGCAGCTTAGCAACAGGGCATGACTTC
CDR3aa: CASSLATGHDF
abundance: .
j_gene: TRBJ1-2
v_gene: TRBV7-9
d_gene: .